The 13 T cell receptor beta chains given below trace back to one sample, sequenced in a study of post-analysis software for immune sequencing data. Study results and caveats: Four to six TRBV segments were significantly more frequent in patients than in controls. TRBV5-6, TRBV5-1 and TRBV20-1 were among these segments.

Unique molecular identifiers were present in the TCR beta cDNA libraries. TCRdb fed the PCR reads into MiXCR, producing one record per CDR3 protein. This table has under 900,000 distinct CDR3 sequences, about 57% appearing once. Their cognate antigens are unknown. The sample taken for sequencing was blood. The source of these receptors is a girl aged 5-17 years with multiple sclerosis.

The chain combines TRBV2 with TRBJ1-2; D is possibly TRBD1 (5 bases). Germline CDR1 reads SNHLY; CDR2 reads FYNNEI. V lost 2 bases and J lost 4, with 8 bases in between. This CDR3 is 13 amino acids long. CDR3 DNA sequence: TGTGCCAGCAGTGAACAGGGAAGCTATGGCTACACCTTC. This gives the protein CASSEQGSYGYTF.

The chain is built from TRBV7-9 and TRBJ1-6; the D is unclear. V lost 5 bases to trimming and J lost 5 bases, with 10 bases between them. CDR1 is SEHNR, CDR2 FQNEAQ, per germline (reference sequence). The CDR3 totals 14 residues. The CDR3 loop is CASSQQSDNSPLHF. The DNA of the CDR3 is TGTGCCAGCAGCCAACAGTCCGATAATTCACCCCTCCACTTT.

The rearrangement joins TRBV5-1 to TRBJ1-1; a weak D match, TRBD1 (6 bases). The CDR3 consists of 12 residues. V was cut by 3 bases and J by 6 bases, with 9 bases left in between. The germline CDR1 and CDR2 sequences are SGHRS and YFSETQ. CDR3 sequence (DNA): TGCGCCAGCAGCTATAGGGGGTCTGAAGCTTTCTTT. It codes for CASSYRGSEAFF.

This chain joins TRBV11-2 and TRBJ1-5, with 8 bases fitting TRBD1. The CDR3 totals 15 residues. Looked up from germline, CDR1 is SGHAT and CDR2 is FQNNGV. J lost 6 bases, V lost 3 bases, and 7 bases had no gene match. In nucleotides, the CDR3 is TGTGCCAGCAGCTTTCAGGGGGCGCCAGGTCAGCCCCAGCATTTT. Protein sequence: CASSFQGAPGQPQHF.

This clonotype was observed a few times. The chain has TRBV20-1 and TRBJ2-5; a weak D match, TRBD1 (5 bases). The CDR3 runs to 14 residues. V was trimmed by 2 bases and J by 1 base, leaving 11 bases between them. Germline V gives CDR1 DFQATT, CDR2 SNEGSKA (reference sequence). The CDR3 spells CSARSAGIQETQYF. DNA for the CDR3: TGCAGTGCTAGATCAGCAGGGATCCAAGAGACCCAGTACTTC.

This rearrangement joins TRBV29-1 to TRBJ2-1; 9 nucleotides match TRBD1. From germline, CDR1 is SQVTM and CDR2 ANQGSEA. This CDR3 comprises 12 residues. V lost 6 bases and J lost 15; bases outside the gene matches: 12. The CDR3 bases are TGCAGCGTCCCCCAGTTAGGGACAGGGACGTTCTTC. It translates to CSVPQLGTGTFF.

The chain has TRBV6-1 and TRBJ2-1, with D possibly called TRBD1 or TRBD2 (7 bases each). V was pared by 6 bases and J by 4 bases, with 16 bases between. CDR1 is MNHNS, CDR2 SASEGT, per germline. The CDR3 is made up of 15 amino acids. CDR3 in DNA: TGTGCCAGCAGAGAACAGGGGACTACGTACAATGAGCAGTTCTTC. Residues: CASREQGTTYNEQFF.

This clonotype was seen only a few times. The chain carries TRBV7-2 and TRBJ2-7; D is uncertain. Germline CDR1 is SGHTA and CDR2 is FQGNSA. This CDR3 region has 14 residues. Trimming left V 5 bases short and J 1 base short, with 12 bases between. CDR3 DNA sequence: TGTGCCAGCAGCCACGTGGGCCGATCCTACGAGCAGTACTTC. It translates to CASSHVGRSYEQYF.

The V and J genes are TRBV14 and TRBJ2-5, with D maybe TRBD2 (5 bases). The CDR3 loop spans 15 amino acids. Per germline, CDR1 SGHDN and CDR2 FVKESK. Trimming stripped 3 bases from V and 2 bases from J, with 13 bases between. For the CDR3, the DNA is TGTGCCAGCAGCCATTTGACTACGGGGCAAGAGACCCAGTACTTC. It encodes CASSHLTTGQETQYF.

This clonotype was recorded a few times. The gene calls are TRBV7-9 and TRBJ2-5; D not resolved. The last part of the DNA fits TRBJ2-7 better; the J call may be wrong. This CDR3 contains 15 residues. Per the germline V gene, CDR1 is SEHNR and CDR2 is FQNEAQ (reference sequence). CDR3 DNA sequence: TGTGCCAGCAGCTCAGAAAGTGCGGCCGTCTACGAGCAGTACTTC. Its protein product is CASSSESAAVYEQYF.

The chain links TRBV4-1 to TRBJ2-5; 12 bases match TRBD2. The last part of the DNA fits TRBJ2-4 better; the J call may be wrong. Per germline, CDR1 MGHRA and CDR2 YSYEKL. CDR3 length: 15 residues. The DNA for the CDR3 is TGCGCCAGCAGCCTCCTAGCGGGAGGGCGGAACATTCAGTACTTC. It yields the protein CASSLLAGGRNIQYF.

The J gene is TRBJ2-7, the V gene TRBV20-1; no firm D call. The CDR3 sequence is 13 residues long. V dropped 6 bases and J dropped 5 bases, with 17 bases sitting between them. Germline V gene sequence: CDR1 DFQATT, CDR2 SNEGSKA (reference sequence). Here the CDR3 reads CSATRTARDEQYF. CDR3 bases: TGCAGTGCAACCCGGACCGCTAGGGACGAGCAGTACTTC.

The chain joins TRBV20-1 to TRBJ2-1, with 8 bases lining up with TRBD2. Unmatched junction bases numbered 12, after V lost 6 bases and J lost 2 bases. Germline-derived CDR1 and CDR2 are DFQATT and SNEGSKA (reference sequence). There are 16 residues in the CDR3. CDR3 nucleotide sequence: TGCAGTGCCACCCCACTTAGCGGGATTACCTACAATGAGCAGTTCTTC. Protein: CSATPLSGITYNEQFF.